This entry features one T cell receptor beta chain sequence. The data are from a study of cytomegalovirus exposure and HLA in healthy donors. Trimming stripped 0 bases from V and 2 bases from J, with 10 bases between. The CDR3 length is 14 residues. Germline V gene lookup returns CDR1 SQVTM and CDR2 ANQGSEA. The assay was immunoSEQ multiplex PCR, and TCRdb's table has in-frame clones only and misses some. The sample consists of a few hundred thousand clones, 90% of them appearing once. The rearrangement uses TRBV29-1 and TRBJ2-5; D gene unclear. This clonotype originated in a woman in her late teens or twenties in good health and CMV-seronegative. Material for sequencing was PBMCs. The CDR3 sequence: CSVEDRRPQETQYF. As DNA, the CDR3 is TGCAGCGTTGAAGATCGTCGTCCTCAAGAGACCCAGTACTTC.